This TCR beta chain is from a study of siplizumab effects on memory and regulatory T cells. CDR3 length: 14 residues. The V gene's germline CDR1 is MNHNY and CDR2 SVGAGI (reference sequence). V dropped 8 bases and J dropped 2 bases, with 15 bases sitting between them. Produced via immunoSEQ multiplex PCR; TCRdb's table is partial and in-frame only. This sample has around 100,000 clones, with 80% to 95% found just once. Material: CD4+ T cells sorted from blood. The chain is built from TRBV6-6 and TRBJ1-1, with TRBD1 as a possible D gene (6 bases). The receptor was isolated from a human donor in good health. The CDR3 region has the DNA TGTGCCAGCGAACCGGGACACATTAACACTGAAGCTTTCTTT. Translating gives CASEPGHINTEAFF.